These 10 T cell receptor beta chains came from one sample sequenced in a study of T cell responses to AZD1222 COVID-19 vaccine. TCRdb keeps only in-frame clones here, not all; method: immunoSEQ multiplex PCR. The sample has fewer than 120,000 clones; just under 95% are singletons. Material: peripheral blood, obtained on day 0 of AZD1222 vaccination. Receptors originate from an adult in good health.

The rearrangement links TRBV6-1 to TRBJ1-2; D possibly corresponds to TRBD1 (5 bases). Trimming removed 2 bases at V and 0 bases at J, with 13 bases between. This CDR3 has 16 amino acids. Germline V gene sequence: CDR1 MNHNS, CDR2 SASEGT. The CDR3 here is CASSEPQGSPNYGYTF. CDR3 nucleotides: TGTGCCAGCAGTGAACCCCAGGGCAGTCCTAACTATGGCTACACCTTC.

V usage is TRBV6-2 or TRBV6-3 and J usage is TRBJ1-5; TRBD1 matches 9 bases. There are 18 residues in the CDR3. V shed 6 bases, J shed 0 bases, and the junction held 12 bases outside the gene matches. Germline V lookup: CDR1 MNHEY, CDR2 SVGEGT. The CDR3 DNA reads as TGTGCCAGCAGCGGACAGGGGCCTTACACCTCTAGCAATCAGCCCCAGCATTTT. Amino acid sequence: CASSGQGPYTSSNQPQHF.

The CDR3 loop is CAQGGLNTGELFF. The CDR3 nucleotides are TGTGCCCAGGGTGGGCTCAACACCGGGGAGCTGTTTTTT. The V and J genes are TRBV6-5 and TRBJ2-2; D is perhaps TRBD1 (5 bases). The germline V and J ends were trimmed by 11 bases and 2 bases, with 12 bases remaining between them. CDR3 length: 13 residues. Germline loops: CDR1 MNHEY, CDR2 SVGAGI.

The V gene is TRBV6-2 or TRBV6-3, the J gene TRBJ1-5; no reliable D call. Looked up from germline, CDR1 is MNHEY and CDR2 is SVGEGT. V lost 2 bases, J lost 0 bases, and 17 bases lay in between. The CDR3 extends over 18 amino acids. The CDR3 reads CASSYQGLFLHSNQPQHF. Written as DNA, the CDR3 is TGTGCCAGCAGTTACCAAGGACTTTTCCTCCATAGCAATCAGCCCCAGCATTTT.

The CDR3 nucleotides are TGCGCCAGCAGCTTAGGACAGTTATCCTACGAGCAGTACTTC. Encoded protein: CASSLGQLSYEQYF. This sequence joins TRBV5-1 and TRBJ2-7; D is possibly TRBD1 (6 bases). The CDR3 runs 14 residues. CDR1 and CDR2 (germline): SGHRS, YFSETQ. V lost 2 bases and J 1 base, leaving 10 bases between the germline ends. The entire variable domain, with the rest obtained from reference TRBV5-1 and TRBJ2-7, is as follows: KAGVTQTPRYLIKTRGQQVTLSCSPISGHRSVSWYQQTPGQGLQFLFEYFSETQRNKGNFPGRFSGRQFSNSRSEMNVSTLELGDSALYLCASSLGQLSYEQYFGPGTRLTVT.

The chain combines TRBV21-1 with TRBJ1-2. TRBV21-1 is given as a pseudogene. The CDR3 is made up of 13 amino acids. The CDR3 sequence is CAGPQSPGYGYTF. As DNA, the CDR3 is TGTGCCGGACCACAGTCCCCGGGGTATGGCTACACCTTC.

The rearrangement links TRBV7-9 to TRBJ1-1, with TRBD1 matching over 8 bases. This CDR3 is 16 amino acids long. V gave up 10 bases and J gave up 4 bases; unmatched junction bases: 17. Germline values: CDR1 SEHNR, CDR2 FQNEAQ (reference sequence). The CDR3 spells CATSLLSGGAGTEAFF. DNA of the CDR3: TGTGCCACCTCCCTCCTTTCAGGGGGCGCTGGCACTGAAGCTTTCTTT.

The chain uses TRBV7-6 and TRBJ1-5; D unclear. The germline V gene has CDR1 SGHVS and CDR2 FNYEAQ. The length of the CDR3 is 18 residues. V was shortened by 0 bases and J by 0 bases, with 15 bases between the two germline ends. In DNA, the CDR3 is TGTGCCAGCAGCTTAGCGACGAAGGGTGCGATTAGCAATCAGCCCCAGCATTTT. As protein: CASSLATKGAISNQPQHF.

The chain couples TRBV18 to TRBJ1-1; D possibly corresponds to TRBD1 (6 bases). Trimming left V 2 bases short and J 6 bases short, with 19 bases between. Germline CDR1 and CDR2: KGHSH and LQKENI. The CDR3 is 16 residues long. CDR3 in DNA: TGTGCCAGCTCACCAGTGCGGGGAGGGGGAGTCCCTGAAGCTTTCTTT. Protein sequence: CASSPVRGGGVPEAFF.

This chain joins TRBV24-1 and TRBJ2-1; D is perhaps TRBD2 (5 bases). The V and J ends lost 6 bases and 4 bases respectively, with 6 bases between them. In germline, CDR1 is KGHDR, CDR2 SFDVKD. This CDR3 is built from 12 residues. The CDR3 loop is CATSTGYNEQFF. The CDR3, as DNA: TGTGCCACCAGTACGGGGTACAATGAGCAGTTCTTC.